This T cell receptor (beta chain) was identified during a study of cytomegalovirus exposure and HLA in healthy donors. The germline V gene encodes CDR1 SQVTM and CDR2 ANQGSEA. This CDR3 is 14 amino acids long. With V trimmed by 7 bases and J by 0 bases, 5 bases remained unmatched. TCRdb's table, derived via immunoSEQ multiplex PCR, lists solely in-frame clones and lacks some. The sample includes around 99,000 clones, 88% of them seen just once. This receptor was taken from a woman between 18 and 30 years old in good health and CMV-seronegative. The chain employs TRBV29-1 and TRBJ2-2; 7 bases map to TRBD1. Sequenced: PBMCs. CDR3 sequence: CSADRDTNTGELFF. Here the CDR3 DNA reads TGCAGCGCAGACAGGGACACGAACACCGGGGAGCTGTTTTTT.